The sequence of this T cell receptor beta chain was determined in a study of OX40 agonist ivuxolimab in advanced cancers. For the study at large: An agonistic anti-OX40 (CD134) antibody, ivuxolimab, was used to treat the patients.

Some clones are missing from TCRdb's copy, which holds only in-frame ones; the method was immunoSEQ multiplex PCR. The repertoire includes about 56,000 clones, approximately 80% of them detected once, and about 4.8% sits in the top ten. Findings of the study overall: Clonal expansion by week 6 occurred in CD4+ and CD8+ blood T cells (at 0.1 to 3.0 mg/kg).

The CDR3 runs to 15 residues. Germline-derived CDR1 and CDR2 are LGHNA and YNFKEQ. V lost 3 bases to trimming and J lost 3 bases, with 11 bases between them. This clone was counted a single time. Antigen unknown. This sequence was found in an adult with an advanced solid tumor such as melanoma, head and neck, liver or kidney cancer. V is TRBV4-2 and J is TRBJ1-4, with D perhaps matching TRBD1 (6 bases). This specimen was CD4+ or CD8+ T cells sorted from blood, taken in a trial of the OX40 agonist ivuxolimab. CDR3 in amino acids: CASSQLAGANEKLFF. The CDR3 DNA reads as TGTGCCAGCAGCCAGTTGGCAGGGGCTAATGAAAAACTGTTTTTT.